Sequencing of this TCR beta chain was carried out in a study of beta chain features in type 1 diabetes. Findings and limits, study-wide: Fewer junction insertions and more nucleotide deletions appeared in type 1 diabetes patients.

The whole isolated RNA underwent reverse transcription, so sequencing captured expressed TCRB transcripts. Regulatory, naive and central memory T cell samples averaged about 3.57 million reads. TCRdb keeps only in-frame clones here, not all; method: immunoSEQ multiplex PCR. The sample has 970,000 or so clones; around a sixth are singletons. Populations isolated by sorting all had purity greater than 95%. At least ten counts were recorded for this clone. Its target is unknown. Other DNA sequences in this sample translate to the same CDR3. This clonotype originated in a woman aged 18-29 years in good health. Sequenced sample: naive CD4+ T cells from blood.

The CDR3 nucleotides are TGTGCCAGCAGCTTGGCAAGCACAGATACGCAGTATTTT. Its protein product is CASSLASTDTQYF. The V and J genes are TRBV7-9 and TRBJ2-3; no clear D. The CDR3 covers 13 residues. CDR1 is SEHNR, CDR2 FQNEAQ, per germline (reference sequence). Trimming pared 3 bases from V and 0 bases from J, leaving 4 bases between.